This T cell receptor beta chain derives from a study of OX40 agonist ivuxolimab in advanced cancers. As for the study more broadly: Ivuxolimab, which targeted the costimulatory receptor OX40 (CD134), was an agonistic, fully human IgG2 monoclonal antibody. The point of sequencing TCRbeta in the periphery was to test whether ivuxolimab changed TCR sequence diversity and drove clonal T-cell expansion. Of the 50 to 55 patients in dose escalation, about 20 had hepatocellular carcinoma, approximately 15 had melanoma, 9 had renal cell carcinoma and 9 had head and neck cancer. Patients were allowed to have had prior anti-PD-1, anti-PD-L1 or anti-CTLA-4 therapy, and around 41% of the dose-escalation patients had previously received checkpoint inhibitors. Three dose-escalation patients achieved partial responses, one with hepatocellular carcinoma and two with cutaneous melanoma. The paper covers the monotherapy dose-escalation part of the phase I ivuxolimab trial, which included N of about 56 patients. Intravenous ivuxolimab was administered to patients every 2 weeks at six dose levels: 0.01, 0.1, 0.3, 1.5, 3 and 10 mg/kg. The dose-escalation cohort was about 83% male with a mean age of about 60 years, ranging from roughly 23 to 90. Beyond this particular receptor, the publication reports: Partial responders in the 0.1-3.0 mg/kg groups had among the lowest normalized peripheral clonal expansion, especially among CD8+ T cells. At doses of 0.1 to 3.0 mg/kg, clonal expansion of both CD4+ and CD8+ T cells in blood was seen between baseline and week 6. Antigen specificity was not determined for the clonally expanded peripheral T cells. Low levels of normalized T-cell clonal expansion were also seen in some patients who did not respond. After ivuxolimab, expanded clones were on average more numerous among CD8+ T cells than among CD4+ T cells.

For sequencing of the TCRbeta CDR3 region, genomic DNA was extracted from the sorted cells. The immunoSEQ Assay was used for sequencing of TCRbeta CDR3 regions. TCRdb provides this immuneACCESS table in a form limited to in-frame rearrangements. Some clones are lacking; in checked studies, under half of them reflect an unresolved V gene, and why the rest are absent is not known. The sample has tens of thousands of clones on record, approximately 91% of them singletons. The biggest ten clones account for more than 5.5% of the sample. Patients with a history of autoimmune disease or receiving systemic immunosuppression were excluded from the trial. Peripheral blood for TCR sequencing was collected from all dose cohorts at baseline, on cycle 4 day 1, and on cycle 7 day 1. The samples were drawn from a first-in-human, open-label, multicenter phase I dose-escalation trial of ivuxolimab. Adults with locally advanced or metastatic melanoma, renal cell, hepatocellular, or head and neck squamous cell carcinoma were enrolled in the trial. Before TCR sequencing, CD4+ and CD8+ T cells were separately sorted from peripheral blood.

The germline V gene provides CDR1 MNHNS and CDR2 SASEGT. The CDR3 runs 15 residues from the cysteine to the phenylalanine. The CDR3 DNA has 45 bases and is translated from base 1. Trimming removed 6 bases from V and 0 bases from J, leaving 14 bases between the germline ends. In the case of this clone: This receptor's antigen is unknown. Base qualities are not provided; no much larger clone lies one nucleotide away.

The receptor comes from an adult with an advanced solid tumor such as melanoma, head and neck, liver or kidney cancer. The input for sequencing was CD4+ or CD8+ T cells sorted from blood, taken in a trial of the OX40 agonist ivuxolimab. This chain joins TRBV6-1 to TRBJ1-2; perhaps TRBD1 is the D gene, with 6 bases matching. The CDR3 region reads CASSPGHSTNYGYTF. The DNA sequence is given as TGTGCCAGCAGCCCGGGACACTCGACTAACTATGGCTACACCTTC.